This T cell receptor beta chain was identified during a study of T cells of healthy individuals. This clonotype was seen only a few times. Deletions cut 5 bases from V and 3 bases from J, with 16 bases between. The CDR3 runs to 15 residues. Germline CDR1 MDHEN, CDR2 SYDVKM. TCRdb analysed the 5' RACE reads with MiXCR anew, one entry per CDR3 protein. The data show 100,000 or so distinct CDR3 sequences, with 17% seen just once and 6% to 8% held by the top ten. This clonotype was sampled from a human donor in good health. This chain links TRBV28 with TRBJ1-1; tentative D call: TRBD1 (5 bases). CDR3 nucleotide sequence: TGTGCCAGCAGTCCGGGGGAGCAGGGTGACACTGAAGCTTTCTTT. Translation gives CASSPGEQGDTEAFF.